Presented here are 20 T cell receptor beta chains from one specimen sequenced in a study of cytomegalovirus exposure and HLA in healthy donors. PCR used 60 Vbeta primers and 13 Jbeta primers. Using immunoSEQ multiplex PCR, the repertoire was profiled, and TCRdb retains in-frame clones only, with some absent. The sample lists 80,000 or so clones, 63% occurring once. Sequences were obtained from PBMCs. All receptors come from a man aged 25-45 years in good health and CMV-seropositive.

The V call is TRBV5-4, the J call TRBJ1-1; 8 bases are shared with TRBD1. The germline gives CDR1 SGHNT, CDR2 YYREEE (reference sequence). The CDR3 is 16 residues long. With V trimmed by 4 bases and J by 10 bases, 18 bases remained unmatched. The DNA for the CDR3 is TGTGCCAGCAGCCCGGATCTCACCGGACAGGGTCCTGTAGCTTTCTTT. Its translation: CASSPDLTGQGPVAFF.

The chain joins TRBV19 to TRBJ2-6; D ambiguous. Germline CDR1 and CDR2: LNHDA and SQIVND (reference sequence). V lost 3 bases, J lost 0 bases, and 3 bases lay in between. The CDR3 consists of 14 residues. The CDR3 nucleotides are TGTGCCAGTAGTATCCGCTCTGGGGCCAACGTCCTGACTTTC. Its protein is CASSIRSGANVLTF.

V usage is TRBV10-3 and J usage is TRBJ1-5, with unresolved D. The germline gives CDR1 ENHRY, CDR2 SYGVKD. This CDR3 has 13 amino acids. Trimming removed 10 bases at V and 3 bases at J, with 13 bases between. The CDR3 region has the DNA TGTGCCACCCGTTTAGCCGTCAATCAGCCCCAGCATTTT. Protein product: CATRLAVNQPQHF.

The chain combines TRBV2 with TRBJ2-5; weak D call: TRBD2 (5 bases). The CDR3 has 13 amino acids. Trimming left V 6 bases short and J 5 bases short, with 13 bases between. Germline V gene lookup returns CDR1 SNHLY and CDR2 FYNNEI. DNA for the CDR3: TGTGCCAGCAGGGCGGGTTTTAAGGAGACCCAGTACTTC. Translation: CASRAGFKETQYF.

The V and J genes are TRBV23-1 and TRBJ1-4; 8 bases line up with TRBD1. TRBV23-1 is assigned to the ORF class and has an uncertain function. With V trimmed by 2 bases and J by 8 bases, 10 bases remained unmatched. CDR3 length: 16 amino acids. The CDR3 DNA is TGCGCCAGCAGTCAAAAGGGGACAGGCCCAGGCGAAAAACTGTTTTTT. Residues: CASSQKGTGPGEKLFF.

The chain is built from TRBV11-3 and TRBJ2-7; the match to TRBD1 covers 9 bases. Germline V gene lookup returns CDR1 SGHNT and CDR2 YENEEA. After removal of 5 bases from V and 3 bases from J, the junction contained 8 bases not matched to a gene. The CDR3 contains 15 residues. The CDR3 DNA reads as TGTGCCAGCAGCCCAAGACAGGGGGGATTCTACGAGCAGTACTTC. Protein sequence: CASSPRQGGFYEQYF.

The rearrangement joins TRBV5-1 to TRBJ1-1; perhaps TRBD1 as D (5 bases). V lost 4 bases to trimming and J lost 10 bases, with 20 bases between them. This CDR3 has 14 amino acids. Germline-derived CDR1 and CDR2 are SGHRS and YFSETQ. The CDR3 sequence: CASSMTVEFSGAFF. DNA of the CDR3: TGCGCCAGCAGCATGACAGTCGAGTTCTCTGGAGCTTTCTTT.

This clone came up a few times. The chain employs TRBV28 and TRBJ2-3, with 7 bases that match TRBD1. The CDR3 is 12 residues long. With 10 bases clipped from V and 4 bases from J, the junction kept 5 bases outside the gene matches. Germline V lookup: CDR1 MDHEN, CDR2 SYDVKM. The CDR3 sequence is CATQQGPDTQYF. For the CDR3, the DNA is TGTGCCACCCAACAGGGGCCAGATACGCAGTATTTT. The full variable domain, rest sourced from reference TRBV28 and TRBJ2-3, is DVKVTQSSRYLVKRTGEKVFLECVQDMDHENMFWYRQDPGLGLRLIYFSYDVKMKEKGDIPEGYSVSREKKERFSLILESASTNQTSMYLCATQQGPDTQYFGPGTRLTVL.

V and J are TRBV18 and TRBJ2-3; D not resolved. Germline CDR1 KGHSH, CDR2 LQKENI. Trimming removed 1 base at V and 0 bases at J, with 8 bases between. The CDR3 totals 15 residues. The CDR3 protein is CASSPRSASTDTQYF. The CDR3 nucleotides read TGTGCCAGCTCACCACGCAGTGCTAGCACAGATACGCAGTATTTT.

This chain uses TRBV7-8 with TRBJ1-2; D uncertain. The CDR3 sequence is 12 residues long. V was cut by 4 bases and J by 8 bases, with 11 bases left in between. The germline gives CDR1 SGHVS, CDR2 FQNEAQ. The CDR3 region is CASSSLEGGYTF. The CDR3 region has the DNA TGTGCCAGCAGCTCCTTAGAGGGCGGCTACACCTTC.

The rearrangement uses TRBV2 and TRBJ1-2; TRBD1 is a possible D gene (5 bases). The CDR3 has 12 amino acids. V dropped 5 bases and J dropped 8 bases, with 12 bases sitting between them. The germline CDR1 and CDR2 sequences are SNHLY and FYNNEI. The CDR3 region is CASSIQEGGYTF. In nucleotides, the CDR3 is TGTGCCAGCAGTATACAGGAGGGCGGCTACACCTTC.

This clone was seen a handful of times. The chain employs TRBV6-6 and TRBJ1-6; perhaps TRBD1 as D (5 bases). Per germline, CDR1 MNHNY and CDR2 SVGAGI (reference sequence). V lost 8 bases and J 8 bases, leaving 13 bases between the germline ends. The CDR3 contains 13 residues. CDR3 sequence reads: CASGRGEDSPLHF. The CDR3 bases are TGTGCCAGCGGGAGAGGGGAGGATTCACCCCTCCACTTT.

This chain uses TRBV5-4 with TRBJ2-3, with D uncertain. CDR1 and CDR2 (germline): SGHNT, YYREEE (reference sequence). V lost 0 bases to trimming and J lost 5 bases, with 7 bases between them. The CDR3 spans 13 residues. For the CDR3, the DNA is TGTGCCAGCAGCTTGGATCCGGGAGATACGCAGTATTTT. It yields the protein CASSLDPGDTQYF.

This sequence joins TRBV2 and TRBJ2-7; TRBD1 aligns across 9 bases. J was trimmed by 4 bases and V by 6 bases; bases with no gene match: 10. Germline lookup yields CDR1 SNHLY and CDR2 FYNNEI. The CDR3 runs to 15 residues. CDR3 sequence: CASRDPQGASYEQYF. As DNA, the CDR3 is TGTGCCAGCAGGGACCCACAGGGGGCGTCGTACGAGCAGTACTTC. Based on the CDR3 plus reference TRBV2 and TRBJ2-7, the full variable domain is EPEVTQTPSHQVTQMGQEVILRCVPISNHLYFYWYRQILGQKVEFLVSFYNNEISEKSEIFDDQFSVERPDGSNFTLKIRSTKLEDSAMYFCASRDPQGASYEQYFGPGTRLTVT.

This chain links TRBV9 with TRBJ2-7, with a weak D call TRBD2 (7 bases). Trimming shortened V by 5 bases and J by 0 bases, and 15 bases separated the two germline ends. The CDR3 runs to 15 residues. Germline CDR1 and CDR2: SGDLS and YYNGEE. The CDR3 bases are TGTGCCAGCAGTGCCTCGGGGGGCGCCTCCTACGAGCAGTACTTC. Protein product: CASSASGGASYEQYF.

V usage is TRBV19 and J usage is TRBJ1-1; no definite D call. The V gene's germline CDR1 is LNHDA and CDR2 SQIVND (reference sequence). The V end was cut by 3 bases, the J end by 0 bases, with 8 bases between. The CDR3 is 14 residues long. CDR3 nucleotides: TGTGCCAGTAGTATGGGCAGACTGAACACTGAAGCTTTCTTT. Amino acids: CASSMGRLNTEAFF.

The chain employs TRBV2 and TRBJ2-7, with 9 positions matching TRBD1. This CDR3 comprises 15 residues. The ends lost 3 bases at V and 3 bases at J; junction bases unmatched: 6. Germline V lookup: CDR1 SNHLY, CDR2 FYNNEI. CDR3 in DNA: TGTGCCAGCAGTGATATTGGGGGACAGGGCTACGAGCAGTACTTC. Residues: CASSDIGGQGYEQYF. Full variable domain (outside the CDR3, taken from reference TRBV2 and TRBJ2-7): EPEVTQTPSHQVTQMGQEVILRCVPISNHLYFYWYRQILGQKVEFLVSFYNNEISEKSEIFDDQFSVERPDGSNFTLKIRSTKLEDSAMYFCASSDIGGQGYEQYFGPGTRLTVT.

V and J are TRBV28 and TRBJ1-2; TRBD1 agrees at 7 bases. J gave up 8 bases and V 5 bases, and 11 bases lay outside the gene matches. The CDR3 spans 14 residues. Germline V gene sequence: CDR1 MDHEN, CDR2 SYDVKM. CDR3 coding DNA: TGTGCCAGCAGTCCCCCGAGGGGGCTGGAGGGCTACACCTTC. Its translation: CASSPPRGLEGYTF.

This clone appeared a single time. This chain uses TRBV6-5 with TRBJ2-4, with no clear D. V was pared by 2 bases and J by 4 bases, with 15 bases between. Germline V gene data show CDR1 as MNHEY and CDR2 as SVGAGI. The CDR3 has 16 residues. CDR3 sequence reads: CASSYPPRGSKNIQYF. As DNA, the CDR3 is TGTGCCAGCAGTTACCCGCCCCGCGGCAGTAAAAACATTCAGTACTTC.

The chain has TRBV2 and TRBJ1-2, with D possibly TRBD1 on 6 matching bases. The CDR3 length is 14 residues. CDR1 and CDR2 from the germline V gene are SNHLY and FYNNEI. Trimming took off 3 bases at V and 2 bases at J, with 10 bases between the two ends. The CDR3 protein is CASSEGTLNYGYTF. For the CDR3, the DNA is TGTGCCAGCAGTGAGGGGACACTCAACTATGGCTACACCTTC.